Following are 13 T cell receptor beta chains from one sample sequenced in a study of T-cell memory formation after mild COVID-19. TCRdb re-derived calls from the 5' RACE reads in MiXCR, one entry per CDR3 protein. Among roughly 170,000 distinct CDR3 sequences, 18% were seen once, and the ten largest hold around 3.9%. Source material: PBMCs or a T cell subset sorted from them (not recorded which). Receptors originate from a man younger than 35 who had mild COVID-19 (a few samples of this study predate the infection). Cell type and time point are not known.

This rearrangement joins TRBV6-5 to TRBJ1-5; 9 bases are shared with TRBD1. The germline V gene has CDR1 MNHEY and CDR2 SVGAGI. Trimming removed 6 bases from V and 1 base from J; junction bases left unmatched: 7. CDR3 length: 16 amino acids. CDR3 coding DNA: TGTGCCAGCAGACTAACACAGGGGGCGAGCAATCAGCCCCAGCATTTT. Encoded protein: CASRLTQGASNQPQHF.

The chain carries TRBV20-1 and TRBJ1-2; 10 bases are a match to TRBD1. Germline V lookup: CDR1 DFQATT, CDR2 SNEGSKA (reference sequence). J was trimmed by 3 bases and V by 3 bases; bases with no gene match: 7. This CDR3 has 15 residues. The CDR3 bases are TGCAGTGCTAGCCCCCGACAGGGGGCTCACTATGGCTACACCTTC. Its translation: CSASPRQGAHYGYTF.

The genes are TRBV6-2 or TRBV6-3 and TRBJ2-3, with 8 bases matching TRBD1. The trim removed 7 bases at V and 6 bases at J, leaving 9 bases unmatched. The CDR3 runs to 14 residues. The germline gives CDR1 MNHEY, CDR2 SVGEGT. DNA for the CDR3: TGTGCCAGCACTCAGACAGGGGTTGAGGATACGCAGTATTTT. It yields the protein CASTQTGVEDTQYF.

The rearrangement uses TRBV5-6 and TRBJ1-2; no clear D gene. CDR3 length equals 16 residues. The germline CDR1 and CDR2 sequences are SGHDT and YYEEEE. The V and J ends lost 6 bases and 4 bases respectively, with 22 bases between them. The CDR3 protein is CASTPLSGIHLYGYTF. For the CDR3, the DNA is TGTGCCAGCACTCCCCTCTCCGGGATCCACCTCTATGGCTACACCTTC. The whole variable domain, filled in from reference TRBV5-6 and TRBJ1-2, reads DAGVTQSPTHLIKTRGQQVTLRCSPKSGHDTVSWYQQALGQGPQFIFQYYEEEERQRGNFPDRFSGHQFPNYSSELNVNALLLGDSALYLCASTPLSGIHLYGYTFGSGTRLTVV.

This clonotype has a handful of counts. This chain joins TRBV5-1 and TRBJ2-1; TRBD2 agrees at 9 bases. Trimming at V came to 1 base and at J to 11 bases, leaving 7 bases not matched to a gene. CDR3 length: 14 residues. Germline values: CDR1 SGHRS, CDR2 YFSETQ. DNA for the CDR3: TGCGCCAGCAGCTTGACGGCTAGCGGGGCCCAGCAGTTCTTC. Protein product: CASSLTASGAQQFF.

V usage is TRBV11-2 and J usage is TRBJ2-5, with 7 bases fitting TRBD1. The CDR3 is 16 residues long. Looked up from germline, CDR1 is SGHAT and CDR2 is FQNNGV. The V segment lost 1 base and the J segment 2 bases; nucleotides outside the gene matches: 7. The CDR3 sequence is CASSLGHRGSQETQYF. In DNA form, the CDR3 reads TGTGCCAGCAGCTTAGGGCACAGGGGATCACAAGAGACCCAGTACTTC. Full variable domain (outside the CDR3, taken from reference TRBV11-2 and TRBJ2-5): EAGVAQSPRYKIIEKRQSVAFWCNPISGHATLYWYQQILGQGPKLLIQFQNNGVVDDSQLPKDRFSAERLKGVDSTLKIQPAKLEDSAVYLCASSLGHRGSQETQYFGPGTRLLVL.

The chain joins TRBV29-1 to TRBJ1-1, with D perhaps matching TRBD1 (5 bases). The CDR3 runs 13 residues. Germline CDR1 is SQVTM and CDR2 is ANQGSEA. The ends were cut back, 7 bases at V and 1 base at J, with 13 bases in the middle. As DNA, the CDR3 is TGCAGCGCCCTGACAGATACGAACACTGAAGCTTTCTTT. It is translated as CSALTDTNTEAFF.

This clonotype was counted between two and nine times. The V gene is TRBV7-2, the J gene TRBJ1-5, with D perhaps matching TRBD1 (6 bases). V was shortened by 0 bases and J by 0 bases, with 21 bases between the two germline ends. Germline CDR1 and CDR2: SGHTA and FQGNSA. The CDR3 extends over 20 amino acids. CDR3 sequence reads: CASSLASGHSRRDSNQPQHF. The CDR3 coding sequence is TGTGCCAGCAGCTTAGCATCGGGACACTCCAGACGGGATAGCAATCAGCCCCAGCATTTT.

J is TRBJ2-2 and V is TRBV15; D remains unclear. V lost 1 base and J lost 6, with 3 bases in between. The CDR3 extends over 12 amino acids. Germline assignment: CDR1 LNHNV and CDR2 YYDKDF (reference sequence). The CDR3 bases are TGTGCCACCAGCAGAGCCCCCGGGGAGCTGTTTTTT. Its translation is CATSRAPGELFF.

This clonotype occurred a few times. The gene calls are TRBV6-5 and TRBJ1-3; D is unresolved. V was clipped by 4 bases and J by 0 bases, with 7 bases between them. Germline V gives CDR1 MNHEY, CDR2 SVGAGI. This CDR3 region has 14 residues. CDR3 DNA: TGTGCCAGCAGTTCACAGAGCTCTGGAAACACCATATATTTT. It translates to CASSSQSSGNTIYF.

CDR3: CASRLTTGANYEQYF. In nucleotides, the CDR3 is TGCGCCAGCAGACTGACGACAGGGGCCAACTACGAGCAGTACTTC. The chain has TRBV10-2 and TRBJ2-7; 8 bases are a match to TRBD1. CDR3 length: 15 amino acids. V was clipped by 6 bases and J by 3 bases; unmatched bases: 10. Germline loops: CDR1 WSHSY, CDR2 SAAADI.

The rearrangement uses TRBV28 and TRBJ2-5; tentative D call: TRBD2 (5 bases). The germline CDR1 and CDR2 sequences are MDHEN and SYDVKM. Trimming shortened V by 2 bases and J by 4 bases, and 8 bases separated the two germline ends. This CDR3 is built from 13 residues. DNA of the CDR3: TGTGCCAGCAGTTTAACGGGGTCAGAGACCCAGTACTTC. Its translation is CASSLTGSETQYF. Combining the CDR3 with reference TRBV28 and TRBJ2-5 gives the whole variable domain DVKVTQSSRYLVKRTGEKVFLECVQDMDHENMFWYRQDPGLGLRLIYFSYDVKMKEKGDIPEGYSVSREKKERFSLILESASTNQTSMYLCASSLTGSETQYFGPGTRLLVL.

This sequence joins TRBV29-1 and TRBJ1-3; no clear D. The germline CDR1 and CDR2 sequences are SQVTM and ANQGSEA. This CDR3 is built from 13 residues. Trimming cost V 2 bases and J 2 bases, with 7 bases left between them. The CDR3 reads CSVELFAGNTIYF. Here the CDR3 DNA reads TGCAGCGTTGAACTTTTCGCTGGAAACACCATATATTTT.